The source of this T cell receptor (beta chain) is a study of human CD8 memory T cell subsets. It was UMI-labeled 5' RACE by which the TCR beta libraries were made. TCRdb re-called the 5' RACE reads and shows each CDR3 protein once, DNA omitted. The sample's table shows about 4,000 distinct CDR3 sequences. It was from duplicate vials of 150,000 sorted CD8+ T cells per subset that RNA came. The CDR3 extends over 14 amino acids. Germline V lookup: CDR1 MDHEN, CDR2 SYDVKM. The specimen was CD8+ T cells from PBMCs. This rearrangement joins TRBV28 to TRBJ2-7. The receptor's source is a human donor in good health. CDR3: CASSLRRSHYEQYF.